This T cell receptor (beta chain) was identified during a study of CD8 T cells in ankylosing spondylitis. 5'-RACE, quantitative and with molecular barcodes, yielded the TCR beta libraries. TCRdb recomputed calls from the 5' RACE reads with MiXCR, one row per CDR3 protein. The sample yields 450,000 to 550,000 distinct CDR3 sequences, 5.3% seen once. This clonotype was recorded at least ten times. Its antigen is currently unknown. The ends were cut back, 4 bases at V and 3 bases at J, with 9 bases in the middle. Germline V gives CDR1 DFQATT, CDR2 SNEGSKA (reference sequence). The CDR3 extends over 13 amino acids. Study results and limitations: Ankylosing spondylitis blood appeared to be characterized by a TCR beta motif of eight highly homologous variants. Past studies reported some motif variants in reactive arthritis synovial fluid and blood. Matched ankylosing spondylitis synovial fluid reportedly showed significant enrichment of disease-linked clones. Disease-linked clones bore a CD8+ phenotype and were relatively rare in peripheral blood.

This TCR derives from a male donor with ankylosing spondylitis. The sample comprised blood, either unsorted or a sorted T cell fraction (not recorded which). The V gene is TRBV20-1, the J gene TRBJ2-2; unclear D gene. CDR3 DNA: TGCAGTGCTAATTATCGGCACACCGGGGAGCTGTTTTTT. This sequence encodes CSANYRHTGELFF.